The 5 T cell receptor beta chains below all came from one sample that was sequenced in a study of blood T cells in healthy people across ages. A second PCR, run for 7 to 11 cycles, used a sample-barcoded 5' primer plus a J-beta primer mix. TCRdb re-called the 5' RACE reads with MiXCR, one entry per CDR3 protein. The table lists 1.8 million or so distinct CDR3 sequences, roughly two fifths of them singletons. The sample comprised blood. The source of these receptors is a human donor in good health.

The sample holds a few counts of this clonotype. CDR3 protein: CASSPQAGSPYEQYF. In nucleotides, the CDR3 is TGCGCCAGCAGCCCCCAGGCGGGGTCCCCCTACGAGCAGTACTTC. The V gene is TRBV4-3, the J gene TRBJ2-7; D may be TRBD2 (6 bases). The CDR3 runs 15 residues. Per germline, CDR1 LGHNA and CDR2 YSLEER. Trimming stripped 4 bases from V and 2 bases from J, with 15 bases between.

The V gene is TRBV11-3, the J gene TRBJ2-3, with D hard to call. This CDR3 contains 16 residues. V was clipped by 1 base and J by 2 bases, with 13 bases between them. CDR1 is SGHNT, CDR2 YENEEA, per germline. For the CDR3, the DNA is TGTGCCAGCAGCTTAGGAGAGGTAGAGGACACAGATACGCAGTATTTT. This codes for CASSLGEVEDTDTQYF.

J is TRBJ1-1 and V is TRBV20-1; possibly TRBD1 for D (6 bases). There are 14 residues in the CDR3. Trimming cost V 2 bases and J 10 bases, with 20 bases left between them. The V gene's germline CDR1 is DFQATT and CDR2 SNEGSKA (reference sequence). CDR3 sequence (DNA): TGCAGTGCTAGACCGACAGGAGGGGCTGAGGGAGCTTTCTTT. Amino acid sequence: CSARPTGGAEGAFF.

This chain uses TRBV28 with TRBJ2-1; 9 bases are shared with TRBD1. The J call may be wrong; the DNA end is better matched by TRBJ2-7. From germline, CDR1 is MDHEN and CDR2 SYDVKM. The CDR3 consists of 15 residues. The chain's CDR3 is CASRRLRDRVKEQYF. In nucleotides, the CDR3 is TGTGCCAGCAGGAGACTCCGGGACAGGGTAAAAGAGCAGTACTTC.

This clonotype was seen a few times. The V and J genes are TRBV7-7 and TRBJ2-5, with D hard to call. V was trimmed by 5 bases and J by 3 bases, leaving 10 bases between them. CDR1 is SSHAT and CDR2 is FNYEAQ in the germline V gene (reference sequence). The CDR3 loop spans 13 amino acids. For the CDR3, the DNA is TGTGCCAGCAGCCCGGACGTAGAAGAGACCCAGTACTTC. The encoded protein is CASSPDVEETQYF.